This T cell receptor (beta chain) was sequenced during a study of cytomegalovirus exposure and HLA in healthy donors. General observations from the study: Previous analysis showed most TCR beta V segments were productive about 87% or about 30% of the time. Later analysis associated a missense DCLRE1C variant with TCR beta V- and J-gene trimming. Association of 17,000 or so TCR beta sequences with HLA alleles was found at 0.05 false discovery rate in a later analysis.

The sample holds a few counts of this clone. No antigen is known for it. Primers for the PCR totalled 60 Vbeta and 13 Jbeta. Using immunoSEQ multiplex PCR, the repertoire was profiled, and TCRdb retains in-frame clones only, with some absent. The sample yields 100,000 to 120,000 clones, approximately 83% seen once. Germline CDR1 reads MNHNY; CDR2 reads SVGAGI (reference sequence). The V gene lost 5 bases and the J gene lost 0 bases, with 8 bases spanning the gap. The CDR3 runs 14 residues. The sequence was obtained from a woman in her late teens or twenties in good health and CMV-seronegative. The chain recombines TRBV6-6 with TRBJ1-5; maybe TRBD1 (5 bases). The sequencing sample was made of PBMCs. CDR3: CASSDSDSNQPQHF. CDR3 DNA: TGTGCCAGCAGTGACAGCGATAGCAATCAGCCCCAGCATTTT.